The 14 T cell receptor beta chains given below trace back to one sample, sequenced in a study of spatial heterogeneity in lung cancer. TCRdb analysed the 5' RACE reads with MiXCR anew, one entry per CDR3 protein. This table has around 75,000 distinct CDR3 sequences, 13% appearing once. The sample's time point: sample taken at primary tumor resection. Whole RNA from tumor, nontumor lung or frozen PBMC was sequenced unsorted. Sequenced material: PBMCs, taken at surgery. The receptors were gathered from a male donor with early-stage non-small cell lung cancer.

This clonotype was seen only a few times. The chain is built from TRBV9 and TRBJ1-1, with no clear D. Trimming shortened V by 4 bases and J by 4 bases, and 17 bases separated the two germline ends. The CDR3 totals 15 residues. Germline CDR1 is SGDLS and CDR2 is YYNGEE. In DNA form, the CDR3 reads TGTGCCAGCAGCCCACCCGGCGTAGGGCCCACTGAAGCTTTCTTT. Translation gives CASSPPGVGPTEAFF.

This clonotype was recorded many times. The genes are TRBV4-3 and TRBJ2-3, with D unclear. Germline assignment: CDR1 LGHNA and CDR2 YSLEER. V was cut by 1 base and J by 2 bases, with 4 bases left in between. The CDR3 contains 13 residues. The CDR3 protein is CASSQVDTDTQYF. The CDR3, as DNA: TGCGCCAGCAGCCAAGTGGACACAGATACGCAGTATTTT.

This clonotype was counted between two and nine times. V usage is TRBV20-1 and J usage is TRBJ2-7; perhaps D is TRBD1 or TRBD2 (5 bases each). V was clipped by 5 bases and J by 6 bases, with 17 bases between them. The CDR3 is 13 residues long. The germline CDR1 and CDR2 sequences are DFQATT and SNEGSKA (reference sequence). Here the CDR3 DNA reads TGCAGTGCTCCCCCCAGGGACGGAGGCGAGCAGTACTTC. It encodes CSAPPRDGGEQYF.

This clonotype was observed many times. The rearrangement links TRBV7-3 to TRBJ1-2; no reliable D call. The CDR3 loop spans 12 amino acids. Deletions cut 4 bases from V and 8 bases from J, with 11 bases between. The germline V gene encodes CDR1 SGHTA and CDR2 FQGTGA. Here the CDR3 DNA reads TGTGCCAGCAGCTCCGACTTAGGGGGCTACACCTTC. Its protein is CASSSDLGGYTF.

The rearrangement links TRBV11-2 to TRBJ1-2; a possible D gene is TRBD1 (6 bases). Looked up from germline, CDR1 is SGHAT and CDR2 is FQNNGV. V shed 3 bases and J shed 4 bases, with 12 bases lying between them. The CDR3 is made up of 14 amino acids. Here the CDR3 DNA reads TGTGCCAGCAGCTTGGAACAGGGTTTCTATGGCTACACCTTC. It yields the protein CASSLEQGFYGYTF. Supplemented by reference TRBV11-2 and TRBJ1-2, the full variable domain reads EAGVAQSPRYKIIEKRQSVAFWCNPISGHATLYWYQQILGQGPKLLIQFQNNGVVDDSQLPKDRFSAERLKGVDSTLKIQPAKLEDSAVYLCASSLEQGFYGYTFGSGTRLTVV.

This clonotype appeared a few times. The chain joins TRBV7-9 to TRBJ2-2, with D possibly matching TRBD2 (5 bases). The CDR3 is 14 amino acids. Germline CDR1 is SEHNR and CDR2 is FQNEAQ (reference sequence). The V end lost 3 bases, the J end lost 2 bases, and 7 bases lay between the germline ends. CDR3 coding DNA: TGTGCCAGCAGCTTCGGACTTAACACCGGGGAGCTGTTTTTT. It encodes CASSFGLNTGELFF.

This clonotype was observed a few times. The chain combines TRBV7-9 with TRBJ1-2; D not resolved. V lost 1 base, J lost 7 bases, and 10 bases lay in between. CDR3 length equals 13 residues. Per the germline V gene, CDR1 is SEHNR and CDR2 is FQNEAQ (reference sequence). The CDR3 here is CASSLGGGIGYTF. The DNA for the CDR3 is TGTGCCAGCAGCTTAGGCGGAGGAATTGGCTACACCTTC.

This clonotype was detected ten times or more. The rearrangement links TRBV5-1 to TRBJ1-1; D call uncertain. The length of the CDR3 is 13 residues. Per the germline V gene, CDR1 is SGHRS and CDR2 is YFSETQ. Trimming stripped 4 bases from V and 1 base from J, with 8 bases between. Here the CDR3 reads CASSLEGNTEAFF. The CDR3 DNA is TGCGCCAGCAGCCTCGAGGGGAACACTGAAGCTTTCTTT.

V gene TRBV7-2 combines with J gene TRBJ1-4; TRBD1 agrees at 7 bases. This CDR3 region has 16 residues. CDR1 is SGHTA, CDR2 FQGNSA, per germline. The junction had 8 bases not matched to a gene; V was cut back by 2 bases and J by 5 bases. CDR3 nucleotides: TGTGCCAGCAGCTTAAGCCCACAGGGGACGAATGAAAAACTGTTTTTT. This translates into CASSLSPQGTNEKLFF.

The chain uses TRBV6-1 and TRBJ1-6; tentative D call: TRBD1 (6 bases). CDR3 length equals 14 residues. With 3 bases removed from V and 10 bases from J, the gap between germline ends came to 13 bases. Germline CDR1 is MNHNS and CDR2 is SASEGT. The CDR3 reads CASSDQGPGSPLHF. The CDR3 DNA is TGTGCCAGCAGTGACCAGGGGCCGGGCTCACCCCTCCACTTT.

About this clonotype itself: Given a much more abundant clone one base away, this may be a read error. The rearrangement uses TRBV29-1 and TRBJ2-7; D is possibly TRBD1 or TRBD2 (6 bases each). In germline, CDR1 is SQVTM, CDR2 ANQGSEA. The V and J ends lost 4 bases and 0 bases respectively, with 13 bases between them. This CDR3 spans 14 amino acids. The CDR3 DNA is TGCAGCGTTGGCCCGAGGGGGGCCTCCTACGAGCAGTACTTC. It encodes CSVGPRGASYEQYF.

This clonotype has more than one count but fewer than ten. The chain links TRBV20-1 to TRBJ1-4, with 7 bases that match TRBD1. CDR1 and CDR2 (germline): DFQATT, SNEGSKA (reference sequence). V was clipped by 0 bases and J by 4 bases; unmatched bases: 2. This CDR3 has 14 amino acids. CDR3 bases: TGCAGTGCTAGAGATTGGGACAGTAATGAAAAACTGTTTTTT. Its translation: CSARDWDSNEKLFF.

This clonotype was recorded at least ten times. The CDR3 DNA is TGTGCCAGCAGTTTAGTCTTGCAGACCGTAAAACGCTCCTACGAGCAGTACTTC. Translated: CASSLVLQTVKRSYEQYF. The chain is built from TRBV28 and TRBJ2-7; D remains ambiguous. Germline CDR1 reads MDHEN; CDR2 reads SYDVKM. The CDR3 covers 18 residues. Deletions cut 2 bases from V and 0 bases from J, with 20 bases between.

CDR3 region: CAISAGGQLTEAFF. In DNA, the CDR3 is TGTGCCATCAGTGCCGGGGGGCAACTCACTGAAGCTTTCTTT. The V gene is TRBV10-3, the J gene TRBJ1-1; perhaps TRBD1 as D (6 bases). Germline V gene sequence: CDR1 ENHRY, CDR2 SYGVKD. The CDR3 has 14 amino acids. The germline V and J ends were trimmed by 4 bases and 4 bases, with 13 bases remaining between them.